This paragraph reports one T cell receptor (beta chain). Additional DNA sequences in this sample encode the identical CDR3. These data originate in a study of blood T cell repertoires in COVID-19. About the study: Collection of acute and convalescent COVID-19 samples took place in the United States, Italy and Spain.

Using immunoSEQ multiplex PCR, the repertoire was profiled, and TCRdb retains in-frame clones only, with some absent. The repertoire holds some 200,000 clones, with 84% as singletons. The junction had 2 bases not matched to a gene; V was cut back by 4 bases and J by 6 bases. This CDR3 region has 13 residues. Germline V CDR1 and CDR2: SGHTA, FQGNSA. This sequence was found in a woman aged 40-49 years who had recovered from COVID-19. V usage is TRBV7-2 and J usage is TRBJ2-1, with 8 nucleotides matching TRBD1. Sequences were obtained from peripheral blood. The CDR3 protein is CASSSGQGNEQFF. The DNA of the CDR3 is TGTGCCAGCAGCTCAGGACAGGGCAATGAGCAGTTCTTC.